Below, one TCR beta chain is given with its context. This sample is part of a study of cytomegalovirus exposure and HLA in healthy donors. CDR1 is LGHNA, CDR2 YNFKEQ, per germline. The V gene end was trimmed by 5 bases and the J gene end by 2 bases; junction bases not matched to a gene: 4. The CDR3 has 17 amino acids. The primer mix had 60 Vbeta and 13 Jbeta primers. Under the authors' procedure: An analysis performed later counted 72 million or so unique TCR beta chains (approximately 12 million of them shared). Using immunoSEQ multiplex PCR, the repertoire was profiled, and TCRdb retains in-frame clones only, with some absent. The V and J calls and clone size come from that table; D and trimming were worked out from the DNA. The sample has some 95,000 clones, about 67% seen once.

This sequence was found in a woman in her late teens or twenties in good health and CMV-seropositive. The V gene is TRBV4-2, the J gene TRBJ2-3; 16 bases align to TRBD2. What was sequenced was PBMCs. CDR3 bases: TGTGCCAGCAGCGGGACTAGCGGGGGGGTACTCACAGATACGCAGTATTTT. Its protein product is CASSGTSGGVLTDTQYF.